The clone carrying this T cell receptor (beta chain) was counted a few times. What it recognizes is unknown. CDR1 and CDR2 from the germline V gene are DFQATT and SNEGSKA (reference sequence). This CDR3 has 13 residues. This sample is drawn from a study of T cells after yellow fever vaccination. Across the study: SMART-Seq v4 Ultra Low Input prepared the low-cell-number fractions. Study-wide points: Sorted repertoires could include abundant contaminating clonotypes from bulk cells. Peak timing came faster in the weaker secondary response, day 5 versus 15.

Synthesis of TCR cDNA relied on 5'RACE template switching, which attached a universal primer site and UMIs. One entry per CDR3 protein, called by TCRdb with MiXCR from the 5' RACE reads. The sample yields 350,000 to 450,000 distinct CDR3 sequences, 6% to 8% seen once. The gene calls are TRBV20-1 and TRBJ2-5; 12 nucleotides match TRBD2. The TCR was taken from a man younger than 45 who received the YFV17D yellow fever vaccine. Sequenced here: PBMCs, sampled 5 days after the yellow fever booster vaccination. CDR3 protein: CAVPGLAGETQYF. The CDR3 DNA reads as TGCGCAGTGCCGGGACTAGCGGGAGAGACCCAGTACTTC.